Listed here are 23 T cell receptor beta chains from one sample, sequenced in a study of T cells in Graves' hyperthyroidism and ophthalmopathy (dated by TCRdb to the late 2010s). Library preparation was by multiplex PCR. Sequencing used an Illumina HiSeq 2000. The TCR beta CDR3 regions were amplified from RNA transcripts. For the first round of RT-PCR on the TCR CDR3, the HTBI primer set was used together with the Qiagen OneStep RT-PCR kit. TCRdb ran its own pipeline on the public reads, namely fastp trimming at Q25 and MiXCR clone calling, and kept in-frame beta chains. Records with the same CDR3 protein are collapsed into one entry carrying the most frequent genes and DNA. The sample table contains a few hundred thousand distinct CDR3 sequences; only one count was recorded for under 60% of them. The ten top clones hold around 8% of the sample. Sequencing was performed on peripheral blood or thyroid tissue (not recorded which). The receptors stem from a woman under 30 with Graves' hyperthyroidism.

This clonotype came up many times. The rearrangement joins TRBV5-1 to TRBJ2-5; D assignment may be TRBD1 or TRBD2 (5 bases each). Trimming cost V 1 base and J 2 bases, with 15 bases left between them. The germline gives CDR1 SGHRS, CDR2 YFSETQ. The CDR3 loop spans 16 amino acids. Written as DNA, the CDR3 is TGCGCCAGCAGCTTGTTCGGGACGGACTTTCAAGAGACCCAGTACTTC. This gives the protein CASSLFGTDFQETQYF. Combining the CDR3 with reference TRBV5-1 and TRBJ2-5 gives the whole variable domain KAGVTQTPRYLIKTRGQQVTLSCSPISGHRSVSWYQQTPGQGLQFLFEYFSETQRNKGNFPGRFSGRQFSNSRSEMNVSTLELGDSALYLCASSLFGTDFQETQYFGPGTRLLVL.

The J gene is TRBJ2-7, the V gene TRBV12-3 or TRBV12-4; 11 bases are shared with TRBD2. The J call may be faulty, since TRBJ2-1 better matches the DNA end. This CDR3 is 16 amino acids long. The CDR3 reads CASSLAGTSGRNEQFF. CDR3 DNA sequence: TGTGCCAGCAGTTTAGCGGGCACTAGCGGGAGAAATGAGCAGTTCTTC.

This clonotype occurred many times. The V gene is TRBV20-1, the J gene TRBJ2-5; 11 bases line up with TRBD2. This CDR3 contains 14 residues. V trimming: 3 bases; J trimming: 5 bases; junction bases outside the gene matches: 5. CDR1 and CDR2 from the germline V gene are DFQATT and SNEGSKA (reference sequence). The CDR3 DNA reads TGCAGTGCTAGTAGCGGGAGGGTGATCGAGACCCAGTACTTC. As protein: CSASSGRVIETQYF.

V is TRBV9 and J is TRBJ1-2; possible D gene TRBD1, 6 bases. In germline, CDR1 is SGDLS, CDR2 YYNGEE. V lost 4 bases and J lost 7, with 26 bases in between. This CDR3 comprises 17 residues. The CDR3, as DNA: TGTGCCAGCAGCCAGGAGGCGGGACAATCAACTTTCCGTGGCTACACCTTC. This translates into CASSQEAGQSTFRGYTF.

This clonotype was seen ten or more times. V usage is TRBV7-3 and J usage is TRBJ2-1; tentatively, D is TRBD2 (6 bases). V lost 0 bases to trimming and J lost 6 bases, with 9 bases between them. This CDR3 is built from 14 residues. Germline CDR1 and CDR2: SGHTA and FQGTGA. The CDR3 protein is CASSLTGGLNEQFF. The DNA of the CDR3 is TGTGCCAGCAGCTTAACGGGGGGTCTCAATGAGCAGTTCTTC. The whole variable domain, filled in from reference TRBV7-3 and TRBJ2-1, reads GAGVSQTPSNKVTEKGKYVELRCDPISGHTALYWYRQSLGQGPEFLIYFQGTGAADDSGLPNDRFFAVRPEGSVSTLKIQRTERGDSAVYLCASSLTGGLNEQFFGPGTRLTVL.

The sample holds many counts of this clonotype. The chain joins TRBV7-9 to TRBJ1-1; no firm D call. The V and J ends lost 3 bases and 0 bases respectively, with 8 bases between them. The CDR3 runs 14 residues. Germline CDR1 reads SEHNR; CDR2 reads FQNEAQ (reference sequence). The CDR3 nucleotides are TGTGCCAGCAGCTTTGGGCCGATGAACACTGAAGCTTTCTTT. Amino acids: CASSFGPMNTEAFF.

Only a few counts were recorded for this clonotype. CDR3 nucleotides: TGCAGTGCTAGAGCGTCGGTGCAGGGGCTGTTTAGCGAGCAGTACTTC. Translation gives CSARASVQGLFSEQYF. The genes are TRBV20-1 and TRBJ2-7, with D perhaps matching TRBD1 (6 bases). Germline CDR1 and CDR2: DFQATT and SNEGSKA (reference sequence). The CDR3 extends over 16 amino acids. The V end lost 1 base, the J end lost 6 bases, and 22 bases lay between the germline ends.

The chain carries TRBV2 and TRBJ2-5; 10 bases line up with TRBD1. The V and J ends lost 6 bases and 7 bases, in that order; junction bases with no gene match: 8. The germline CDR1 and CDR2 sequences are SNHLY and FYNNEI. The CDR3 is 14 residues long. Here the CDR3 reads CASRAGTGAVTQYF. CDR3 DNA sequence: TGTGCCAGCAGGGCCGGGACAGGGGCTGTGACCCAGTACTTC. Supplemented by reference TRBV2 and TRBJ2-5, the full variable domain reads EPEVTQTPSHQVTQMGQEVILRCVPISNHLYFYWYRQILGQKVEFLVSFYNNEISEKSEIFDDQFSVERPDGSNFTLKIRSTKLEDSAMYFCASRAGTGAVTQYFGPGTRLLVL.

The rearrangement links TRBV7-9 to TRBJ2-5, with D perhaps assigned TRBD1 or TRBD2 (5 bases each). The last part of the DNA fits TRBJ2-1 better; the J call may be wrong. The CDR3 is made up of 14 amino acids. In germline, CDR1 is SEHNR, CDR2 FQNEAQ (reference sequence). DNA of the CDR3: TGTGCCAGCAGCAGAAGGGACGGATACAATGAGCAGTTCTTC. It specifies CASSRRDGYNEQFF.

This clonotype turned up a few times. This chain joins TRBV2 and TRBJ2-5; a weak D match, TRBD2 (5 bases). The germline V and J ends were trimmed by 5 bases and 4 bases, with 17 bases remaining between them. Per the germline V gene, CDR1 is SNHLY and CDR2 is FYNNEI. The CDR3 runs to 15 residues. This CDR3 is CASSKRLGVGETQYF. CDR3 bases: TGTGCCAGCAGTAAACGCTTGGGAGTGGGAGAGACCCAGTACTTC.

Notes on this clonotype: This could be a read error, since a much larger clone is one nucleotide away. This chain links TRBV7-9 with TRBJ2-2; the D is unclear. The V end was cut by 1 base, the J end by 7 bases, with 7 bases between. This CDR3 spans 13 amino acids. Per the germline V gene, CDR1 is SEHNR and CDR2 is FQNEAQ (reference sequence). The CDR3: CASSLGADGELFF. CDR3 sequence (DNA): TGTGCCAGCAGCTTAGGGGCCGACGGGGAGCTGTTTTTT.

The sample holds a few counts of this clonotype. The chain is built from TRBV29-1 and TRBJ1-1, with no clear D. This CDR3 has 9 residues. V gave up 8 bases and J gave up 8 bases, with 9 bases separating them. The germline V gene encodes CDR1 SQVTM and CDR2 ANQGSEA. The CDR3 is CSLGREAFF. In DNA, the CDR3 is TGCAGCTTGGGCCGGGAAGCTTTCTTT. The whole variable domain, filled in from reference TRBV29-1 and TRBJ1-1, reads SAVISQKPSRDICQRGTSLTIQCQVDSQVTMMFWYRQQPGQSLTLIATANQGSEATYESGFVIDKFPISRPNLTFSTLTVSNMSPEDSSIYLCSLGREAFFGQGTRLTVV.

This clonotype was counted at least ten times. This chain joins TRBV29-1 and TRBJ2-7, with D perhaps TRBD2 (5 bases). Germline V gives CDR1 SQVTM, CDR2 ANQGSEA. The CDR3 contains 12 residues. V was cut by 0 bases and J by 4 bases, with 7 bases left in between. The CDR3 DNA reads as TGCAGCGTTGAAGATACGGGGTACGAGCAGTACTTC. Translated: CSVEDTGYEQYF.

This clonotype was found many times. The CDR3 here is CSAERQVQETQYF. CDR3 in DNA: TGCAGTGCGGAGAGACAGGTCCAAGAGACCCAGTACTTC. The chain couples TRBV20-1 to TRBJ2-5, with a weak D call TRBD1 (6 bases). Deletions cut 6 bases from V and 1 base from J, with 12 bases between. The length of the CDR3 is 13 residues. CDR1 is DFQATT, CDR2 SNEGSKA, per germline (reference sequence).

This clonotype came up a few times. The chain has TRBV2 and TRBJ2-2; the D gene is possibly TRBD2 (6 bases). CDR1 is SNHLY and CDR2 is FYNNEI in the germline V gene. The CDR3 consists of 16 residues. V lost 1 base, J lost 2 bases, and 11 bases lay in between. Written as DNA, the CDR3 is TGTGCCAGCAGTGAAGTAGCGGCAGATAACACCGGGGAGCTGTTTTTT. It translates to CASSEVAADNTGELFF.

This clonotype has at least ten counts. This sequence joins TRBV16 and TRBJ1-5; tentative D call: TRBD1 (6 bases). Germline values: CDR1 KGHSY, CDR2 FQNENV. The V gene lost 4 bases and the J gene lost 3 bases, with 10 bases spanning the gap. The CDR3 covers 14 residues. The CDR3 bases are TGTGCCAGCAGCCCTCGACAGGACAATCAGCCCCAGCATTTT. This sequence encodes CASSPRQDNQPQHF.

The rearrangement links TRBV27 to TRBJ2-7, with D possibly matching TRBD2 (5 bases). This CDR3 has 13 residues. Germline V lookup: CDR1 MNHEY, CDR2 SMNVEV (reference sequence). The germline V and J ends were trimmed by 3 bases and 6 bases, with 12 bases remaining between them. The CDR3 DNA reads TGTGCCAGCAGTTTTACTAGATCGGGCGAGCAGTACTTC. Its translation: CASSFTRSGEQYF.

This chain links TRBV11-2 with TRBJ2-5; 11 nucleotides agree with TRBD2. CDR1 and CDR2 from the germline V gene are SGHAT and FQNNGV. V shed 5 bases and J 10 bases; nucleotides not matched to a gene: 0. The CDR3 has 11 amino acids. In nucleotides, the CDR3 is TGTGCCAGCAGCACTAGCGGGAGCCAGTACTTC. It yields the protein CASSTSGSQYF.

The chain has TRBV7-2 and TRBJ2-2, with D unclear. The V end was cut by 4 bases, the J end by 8 bases, with 8 bases between. The CDR3 loop spans 12 amino acids. Per germline, CDR1 SGHTA and CDR2 FQGNSA. The CDR3 bases are TGTGCCAGCAGCTCCAACAGTGGGGAGCTGTTTTTT. It is translated as CASSSNSGELFF.

This rearrangement joins TRBV7-9 to TRBJ2-7, with D tentatively TRBD2 (5 bases). This CDR3 spans 15 amino acids. Germline lookup yields CDR1 SEHNR and CDR2 FQNEAQ (reference sequence). Between the trimmed V and J ends, which lost 4 bases and 0 bases, there was a span of 13 bases. Here the CDR3 reads CASSSWTGNSYEQYF. The CDR3 DNA sequence: TGTGCCAGCAGCTCCTGGACGGGGAACTCCTACGAGCAGTACTTC.

The V call is TRBV15, the J call TRBJ2-5, with a tentative D call TRBD1 (5 bases). With 4 bases removed from V and 5 bases from J, the gap between germline ends came to 8 bases. In germline, CDR1 is LNHNV, CDR2 YYDKDF (reference sequence). CDR3 size: 12 residues. The CDR3 region has the DNA TGTGCCACCAGCACAGGGTTGGAGACCCAGTACTTC. This translates into CATSTGLETQYF. Full variable domain (outside the CDR3, taken from reference TRBV15 and TRBJ2-5): DAMVIQNPRYQVTQFGKPVTLSCSQTLNHNVMYWYQQKSSQAPKLLFHYYDKDFNNEADTPDNFQSRRPNTSFCFLDIRSPGLGDTAMYLCATSTGLETQYFGPGTRLLVL.

This clonotype was counted many times. The chain carries TRBV6-2 or TRBV6-3 and TRBJ1-1; 7 nucleotides align to TRBD1. Germline V gene data show CDR1 as MNHEY and CDR2 as SVGEGT. The CDR3 loop spans 17 amino acids. V lost 2 bases, J lost 0 bases, and 9 bases stayed unmatched. CDR3 amino acids: CASSYDRDGSMNTEAFF. DNA for the CDR3: TGTGCCAGCAGTTACGACAGGGACGGATCTATGAACACTGAAGCTTTCTTT.

The chain couples TRBV29-1 to TRBJ2-5, with TRBD2 matching 7 bases. The CDR3 has 14 residues. Trimming cost V 7 bases and J 3 bases; bases outside gene matches: 11. In germline, CDR1 is SQVTM, CDR2 ANQGSEA. DNA for the CDR3: TGCAGCGCTCGAATGGGACTATCAAAAGAGACCCAGTACTTC. This sequence encodes CSARMGLSKETQYF.